This TCR beta chain was identified in a study of beta chain features in type 1 diabetes. Whole-study findings and limits: TCRB CDR3 length was moderately but significantly reduced in all four CD4+ subsets of Type 1 diabetes patients.

This clone was observed a handful of times. Antigen unknown. This CDR3 is 15 amino acids long. All of the isolated RNA was reverse transcribed, so expressed TCRB transcripts were sequenced. Assay used: immunoSEQ multiplex PCR; TCRdb lists only in-frame clones, some missing. Of 300,000 to 350,000 clones listed, roughly 14% are singletons. The receptor was isolated from a woman aged 18-29 years with type 1 diabetes. V is TRBV21-1 and J is TRBJ2-7; the table gives TRBD1 as D, unverified against the DNA. TRBV21-1 is deemed a pseudogene. Material: naive CD4+ T cells from blood. The CDR3 loop reads CASSQGTQKSYEQYF. The CDR3 DNA is TGTGCCAGCAGCCAAGGGACACAAAAATCCTACGAGCAGTACTTC.